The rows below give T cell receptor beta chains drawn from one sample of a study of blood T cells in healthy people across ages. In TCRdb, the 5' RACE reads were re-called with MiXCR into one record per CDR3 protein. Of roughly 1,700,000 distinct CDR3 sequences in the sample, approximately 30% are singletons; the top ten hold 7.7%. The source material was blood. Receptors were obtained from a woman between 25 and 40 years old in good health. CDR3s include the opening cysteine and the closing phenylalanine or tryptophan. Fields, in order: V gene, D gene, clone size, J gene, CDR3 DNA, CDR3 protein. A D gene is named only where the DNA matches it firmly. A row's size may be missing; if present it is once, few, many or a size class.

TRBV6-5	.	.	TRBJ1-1	TGTGCCAGCAGACGAGATTCTAATGGTGTAACTGAAGCTTTCTTT	CASRRDSNGVTEAFF
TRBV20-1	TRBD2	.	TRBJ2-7	TGCAGTGCTAGAGATCAGGAACTAGCGGGAGGTGGGGAGCAGTACTTC	CSARDQELAGGGEQYF
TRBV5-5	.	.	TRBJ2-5	TGTGCCAGCAGCGCTTTTTCCAGGGAGACCCAGTACTTC	CASSAFSRETQYF
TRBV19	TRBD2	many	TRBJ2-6	TGTGCCAGTAGTATAGGCGCGGGGGGAGCCAGGGCCAACGTCCTGACTTTC	CASSIGAGGARANVLTF
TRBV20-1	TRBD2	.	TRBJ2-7	TGCAGTGCCTCCGGGACTAGCGTCCACGAGCAGTACTTC	CSASGTSVHEQYF
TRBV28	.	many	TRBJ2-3	TGTGCCAGCAGCGAAGCCCATACTAGCACAGATACGCAGTATTTT	CASSEAHTSTDTQYF
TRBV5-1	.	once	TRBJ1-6	TGCGCCATTCAGTCCTCGGACGGACTCAGCTCCTATAATTCACCCCTCCACTTT	CAIQSSDGLSSYNSPLHF
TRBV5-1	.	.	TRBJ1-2	TGCGCCAGCAAGCTTGGAACCGGACAGATTAACTATGGCTACACCTTC	CASKLGTGQINYGYTF
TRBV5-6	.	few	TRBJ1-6	TGTGCCAGCAGCTTGGGGCACACGGCCACCCTCCACTTT	CASSLGHTATLHF
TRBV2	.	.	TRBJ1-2	TGTGTCAGCAATCCCTCGCAGGCGGATTACTATGGCTACACCTTC	CVSNPSQADYYGYTF
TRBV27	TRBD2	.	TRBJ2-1	TGTGCCAGCAGTTTAAAAGGGCTAGCGGGGCGCTACAATGAGCAGTTCTTC	CASSLKGLAGRYNEQFF
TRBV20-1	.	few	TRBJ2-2	TGCAGTGCTTACAGGGCTGACGGGGAGCTGTTTTTT	CSAYRADGELFF
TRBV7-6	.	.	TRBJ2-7	TGTGCCAGCAGCCTAAACCCCGGTAACAACGAGCAGTACTTC	CASSLNPGNNEQYF
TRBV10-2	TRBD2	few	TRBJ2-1	TGCGCCAGCAGTGAGAATCCACTAGCGGGAGGATGGGATGAGCAGTTCTTC	CASSENPLAGGWDEQFF
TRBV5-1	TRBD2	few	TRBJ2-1	TGCGCCAGCAGCTTTAGCGGGGCTGAATACAATGAGCAGTTCTTC	CASSFSGAEYNEQFF
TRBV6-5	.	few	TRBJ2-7	TGTGCCAGCAGTCGCCAGGGAGTTGGGCGCAAGAGCTCCTACGAGCAGTACTTC	CASSRQGVGRKSSYEQYF
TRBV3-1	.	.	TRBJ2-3	TGTGCCAGCAGACAGGACATAGGCACAGATACGCAGTATTTT	CASRQDIGTDTQYF
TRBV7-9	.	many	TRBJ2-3	TGTGCCAGCAGCTTAGAGGCAGCCACAGATACGCAGTATTTT	CASSLEAATDTQYF
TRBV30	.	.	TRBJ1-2	TGTGCCTGCCGCTTAAGAGGCACCTATGGCTACACCTTC	CACRLRGTYGYTF
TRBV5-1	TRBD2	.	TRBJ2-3	TGCGCCAGCAGCTTGGAACTAGCGGCGCAGTATTTT	CASSLELAAQYF
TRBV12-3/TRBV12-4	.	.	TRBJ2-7	TGTGCCAGCAGGGTGGGGCCATCCTACGAGCAGTACTTC	CASRVGPSYEQYF
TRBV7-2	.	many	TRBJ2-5	TGTGCCAGCAGGCTAGCGAGGGGTCAGGAGACCCAGTACTTC	CASRLARGQETQYF
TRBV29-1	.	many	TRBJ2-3	TGCAGCGTTGTTTACGGTTCCACAGATACGCAGTATTTT	CSVVYGSTDTQYF
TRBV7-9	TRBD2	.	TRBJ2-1	TGTGCCAGCAGCACGACTAGCGGGAGCGGGCATGAGCAGTTCTTC	CASSTTSGSGHEQFF
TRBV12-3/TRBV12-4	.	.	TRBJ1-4	TGTGCCAGCACTGACTCTCGGGGGTCCAGTGAAAAACTGTTTTTT	CASTDSRGSSEKLFF
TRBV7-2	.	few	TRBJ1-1	TGTGCCAGCAGCCGGGTGGAGGGGTTCCGGAGTGAAGCTTTCTTT	CASSRVEGFRSEAFF
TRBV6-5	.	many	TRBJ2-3	TGTGCCAGCAGCCACCGAGGACGGAGGGGAGATACGCAGTATTTT	CASSHRGRRGDTQYF
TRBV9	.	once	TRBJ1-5	TGTGCCAGCAGCGTAGCCGGGGATAGCGATCAGCCCCAGCATTTT	CASSVAGDSDQPQHF
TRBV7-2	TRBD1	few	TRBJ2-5	TGTGCCAGCAGCTTCTGGCAGGGGGTGGGAGAGACCCAGTACTTC	CASSFWQGVGETQYF
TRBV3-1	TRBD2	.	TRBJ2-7	TGTGCCAGCAGCAGGGAGACTAGCGGGAACGAGCAGTACTTC	CASSRETSGNEQYF
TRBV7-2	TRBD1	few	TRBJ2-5	TGTGCCAGCAGCGCCGACAGGGGGCTGGGGACCCAGTACTTC	CASSADRGLGTQYF
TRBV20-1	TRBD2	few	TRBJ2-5	TGCAGTGCTAGAATGGGACGGGAGGGCGTTAATGAGCAGTACTTC	CSARMGREGVNEQYF
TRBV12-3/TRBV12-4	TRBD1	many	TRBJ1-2	TGTGCCAGCAGCCACCGGGACAGGGGAGGATACACCTTC	CASSHRDRGGYTF
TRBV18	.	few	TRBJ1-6	TGTGCCAGCTCACGAGGACCTGGGGATTCACCCCTCCACTTT	CASSRGPGDSPLHF
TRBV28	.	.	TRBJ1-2	TGTGCCAGCAGTTCGGGTCCGATAAACTATGGCTACACCTTC	CASSSGPINYGYTF
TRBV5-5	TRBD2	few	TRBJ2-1	TGTGCCAGCAGTTCCGTTTCTGGCGGGGGGATAGATGAGCAGTTCTTC	CASSSVSGGGIDEQFF
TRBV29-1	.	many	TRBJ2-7	TGCAGCGTTGATGCTTCTTACGAGCAGTACTTC	CSVDASYEQYF
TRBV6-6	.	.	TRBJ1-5	TGTGCCAGCAGTTACTTTAGCAATCGGCCCCAGCATTTT	CASSYFSNRPQHF
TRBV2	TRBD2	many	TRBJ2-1	TGTGCCAGCAGCGAAGAGCGGGAGTATAATAGTGAGCAGTTCTTC	CASSEEREYNSEQFF